This T cell receptor beta chain was recovered during a study of cytomegalovirus exposure and HLA in healthy donors. 13 Jbeta primers and 60 Vbeta primers were used for the PCR. Method: immunoSEQ multiplex PCR; TCRdb's copy keeps in-frame clones and lacks some. Of roughly 190,000 clones in the sample, roughly 80% were seen once. Germline trimming cut 3 bases from V and 0 bases from J; bases unmatched to any gene: 9. Germline loops: CDR1 KGHSH, CDR2 LQKENI. CDR3 length: 19 residues. This clone occurred a few times. No antigen is known for it. Broader study findings: In a later analysis, TCR association rates varied by HLA locus: DRB1 most, HLA-C fewest. It was reported in a later analysis that an Asian-associated ancestry cluster showed fewer N-insertions than the 666-donor mean.

The clonotype comes from a man aged 40-55 years in good health and CMV-seropositive. Sequencing used PBMCs. This chain uses TRBV18 with TRBJ2-1; 12 bases fit TRBD2. The CDR3: CASSPPGLAGASSYNEQFF. DNA of the CDR3: TGTGCCAGCTCACCCCCGGGACTAGCGGGCGCAAGCTCCTACAATGAGCAGTTCTTC.